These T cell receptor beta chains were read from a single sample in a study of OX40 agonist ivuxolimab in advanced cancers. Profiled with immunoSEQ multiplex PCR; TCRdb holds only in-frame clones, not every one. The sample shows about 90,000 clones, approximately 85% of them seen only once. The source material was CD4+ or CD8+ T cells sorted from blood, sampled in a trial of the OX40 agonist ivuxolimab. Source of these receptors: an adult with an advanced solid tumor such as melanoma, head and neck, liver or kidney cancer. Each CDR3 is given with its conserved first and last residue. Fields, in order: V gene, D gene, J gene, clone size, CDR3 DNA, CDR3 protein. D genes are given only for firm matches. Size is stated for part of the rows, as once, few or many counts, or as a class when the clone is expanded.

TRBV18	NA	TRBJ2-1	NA	TGTGCCAGCTCACCACGTTATTCAGGGCAGGATGAGCAGTTCTTC	CASSPRYSGQDEQFF
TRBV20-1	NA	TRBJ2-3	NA	TGCAGTGCTAGAGTTTCCAGGCTGCAGTATTTT	CSARVSRLQYF
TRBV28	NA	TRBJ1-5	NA	TGTGCCAGCAGACAAGGGGTATACCAGCCCCAGCATTTT	CASRQGVYQPQHF
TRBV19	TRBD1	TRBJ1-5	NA	TGTGCCACTACCGGACAGGGGGCCTCTCAGCCCCAGCATTTT	CATTGQGASQPQHF
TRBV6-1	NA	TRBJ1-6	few	TGTGCCAGCACTCTGACGGACTATAATTCACCCCTCCACTTT	CASTLTDYNSPLHF
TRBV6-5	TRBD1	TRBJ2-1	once	TGTGCCAGCTTAGGACAGGGAAGGGCCTACAATGAGCAGTTCTTC	CASLGQGRAYNEQFF
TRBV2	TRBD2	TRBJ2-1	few	TGTGCCAGCAGGAAAAGGGTAGCGGGAGCCCCAGGGAATGAGCAGTTCTTC	CASRKRVAGAPGNEQFF
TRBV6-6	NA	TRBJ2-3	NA	TGTGCCAGCACTTACGGGACCGGGGAAGATACGCAGTATTTT	CASTYGTGEDTQYF
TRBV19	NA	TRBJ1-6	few	TGTGCCAGTAGTATACTTGGCAGGGAGAGGAATTCACCCCTCCACTTT	CASSILGRERNSPLHF
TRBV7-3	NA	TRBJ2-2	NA	TGTGCCAGCAGCTCTCGCAGCGGCTTGGGTACCGGGGAGCTGTTTTTT	CASSSRSGLGTGELFF
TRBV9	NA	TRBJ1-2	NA	TGTGCCAGCAGCGTAGGGGGACGTGGCTACACCTTC	CASSVGGRGYTF
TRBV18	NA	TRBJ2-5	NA	TGTGCCAGCTCACCCCGTCAGGGGATCGAGACCCAGTACTTC	CASSPRQGIETQYF
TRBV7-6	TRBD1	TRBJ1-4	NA	TGTGCCAGCAGCTCCAGAATAGGGACAGCGGCGGAAAAACTGTTTTTT	CASSSRIGTAAEKLFF
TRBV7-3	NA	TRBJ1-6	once	TGTGCCAGCAGCTTAATGGCAAACTATAATTCACCCCTCCACTTT	CASSLMANYNSPLHF
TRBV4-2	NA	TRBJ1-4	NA	TGTGCCAGCAGCCAAAACAACAGGCTGAATAATGAAAAACTGTTTTTT	CASSQNNRLNNEKLFF
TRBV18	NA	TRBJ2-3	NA	TGTGCCAGCTCACCTATTCTGTCCGCTAGCACAGATACGCAGTATTTT	CASSPILSASTDTQYF
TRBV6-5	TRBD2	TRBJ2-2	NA	TGTGCCAGCAGTTTAGGACTAGCGGTCAACACCGGGGAGCTGTTTTTT	CASSLGLAVNTGELFF
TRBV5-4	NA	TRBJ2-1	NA	TGTGCCAGCAGCTTGATGGCGGGGAGCTCCTACAATGAGCAGTTCTTC	CASSLMAGSSYNEQFF
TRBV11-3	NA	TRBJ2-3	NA	TGTGCCAGCAGCTTAGGGGGGGCTAGCACAGATACGCAGTATTTT	CASSLGGASTDTQYF
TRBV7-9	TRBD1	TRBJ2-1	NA	TGTGCCAGCAGCTTCTCCGGGACAGTGAATGAGCAGTTCTTC	CASSFSGTVNEQFF
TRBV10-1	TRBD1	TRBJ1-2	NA	TGCGCCAGCAGTGAGCCGGACAGGCTATGGGCTTATGGCTACACCTTC	CASSEPDRLWAYGYTF
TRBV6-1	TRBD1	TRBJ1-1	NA	TGTGCCAGCAGTGGGAACCTGGGACAGGGGGGCACTGAAGCTTTCTTT	CASSGNLGQGGTEAFF
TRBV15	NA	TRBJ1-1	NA	TGTGCCACCAGCAGAGATCCGGGCACTGAAGCTTTCTTT	CATSRDPGTEAFF
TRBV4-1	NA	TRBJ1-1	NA	TGCGCCAGCAGCCCCCCTTTTAGGGAGGGAACTGAAGCTTTCTTT	CASSPPFREGTEAFF
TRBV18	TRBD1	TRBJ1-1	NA	TGTGCCAGCTCACCACCGGGACAGGGGAACACTGAAGCTTTCTTT	CASSPPGQGNTEAFF
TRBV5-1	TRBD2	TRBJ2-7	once	TGCGCCAGCAGCTTAGGACTAGCGGGAGGATACTACGAGCAGTACTTC	CASSLGLAGGYYEQYF
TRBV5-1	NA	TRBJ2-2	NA	TGCGCCAGCAGCTTGGACGCCAGGGAAACCGGGGAGCTGTTTTTT	CASSLDARETGELFF
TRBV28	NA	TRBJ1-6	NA	TGTGCCAGCAGGAAATCAGGTAGCTCCTATAATTCACCCCTCCACTTT	CASRKSGSSYNSPLHF
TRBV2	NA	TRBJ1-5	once	TGTGCCAGCAGGGGGGACTTGCCCAATCAGCCCCAGCATTTT	CASRGDLPNQPQHF
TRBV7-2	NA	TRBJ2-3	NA	TGTGCCAGCAGCTTCTTACCCTCGTTCACAGATACGCAGTATTTT	CASSFLPSFTDTQYF
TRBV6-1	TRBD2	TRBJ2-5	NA	TGTGCCAGCAGTGAAGGGCGGGGGGGCTCCCGGGAGACCCAGTACTTC	CASSEGRGGSRETQYF
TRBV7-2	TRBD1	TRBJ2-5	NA	TGTGCCAGCAGCTTAGTACCTGGACAGGGTATAGGAGAGACCCAGTACTTC	CASSLVPGQGIGETQYF
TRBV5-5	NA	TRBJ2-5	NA	TGTGCCAGCAGCTTGAGGGAGGCGACCCAGTACTTC	CASSLREATQYF
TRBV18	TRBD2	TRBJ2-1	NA	TGTGCCAGCTCCTCGAAACTAGCGGGAGGGCCACGTGAGCAGTTCTTC	CASSSKLAGGPREQFF
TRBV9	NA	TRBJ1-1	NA	TGTGCCAGCAGCGTAGGAACAGCTGGCATGAACACTGAAGCTTTCTTT	CASSVGTAGMNTEAFF
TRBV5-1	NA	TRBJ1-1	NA	TGCGCCAGCAGCTTGGGCCCCCCGAACACTGAAGCTTTCTTT	CASSLGPPNTEAFF
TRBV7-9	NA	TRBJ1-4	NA	TGTGCCAGCAGCTTAGTAGGCGTTGAAAAACTGTTTTTT	CASSLVGVEKLFF
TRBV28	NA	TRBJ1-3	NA	TGTGCCAGCAGTTCGGGACTTTCGGGAAACACCATATATTTT	CASSSGLSGNTIYF
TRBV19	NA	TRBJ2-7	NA	TGTGCCAGTGTTGGCCCCAGCTCCTACGAGCAGTACTTC	CASVGPSSYEQYF
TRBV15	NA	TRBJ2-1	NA	TGTGCCACCAGCAGAGACTCACAGAAATCCTACAATGAGCAGTTCTTC	CATSRDSQKSYNEQFF
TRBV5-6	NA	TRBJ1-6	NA	TGTGCCAGCAGCGCCAATTCACCCCTCCACTTT	CASSANSPLHF
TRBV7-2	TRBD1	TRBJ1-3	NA	TGTGCCAGCAGCTTAGCCGGGGACAGCTCTGGAAACACCATATATTTT	CASSLAGDSSGNTIYF
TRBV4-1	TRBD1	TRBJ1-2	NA	TGCGCCAGCAGTCCTATCCCCAGGGGGCTAGGCTACACCTTC	CASSPIPRGLGYTF
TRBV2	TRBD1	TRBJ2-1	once	TGTGCCAGCAGTGACCGGACAGGGGTACCTCGCCAGTTCTTC	CASSDRTGVPRQFF
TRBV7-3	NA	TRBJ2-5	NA	TGTGCCAGCAGCTTAACGGCAGGCGGGACCCAGTACTTC	CASSLTAGGTQYF
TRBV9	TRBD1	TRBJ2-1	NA	TGTGCCAGCAGCGTCGACAGGGGCGGCAATGAGCAGTTCTTC	CASSVDRGGNEQFF
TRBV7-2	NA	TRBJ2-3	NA	TGTGCCAGCAGCTTAGATATTAGCACAGATACGCAGTATTTT	CASSLDISTDTQYF
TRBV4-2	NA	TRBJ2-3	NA	TGTGCCAGCAGCCAAGCTGATAGCATAGCAGATACGCAGTATTTT	CASSQADSIADTQYF
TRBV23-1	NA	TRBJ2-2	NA	TGCGCCAGCAGTCAATCGCCCCCCGGGAATGCCGGGGAGCTGTTTTTT	CASSQSPPGNAGELFF
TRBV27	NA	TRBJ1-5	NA	TGTGCCAGCAACTTCAGGGGCAGCAATCAGCCCCAGCATTTT	CASNFRGSNQPQHF
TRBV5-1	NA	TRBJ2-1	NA	TGCGCCAGCAGCTTCTTGGACCCCTCCTACAATGAGCAGTTCTTC	CASSFLDPSYNEQFF
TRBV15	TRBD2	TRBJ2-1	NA	TGTGCCACCAGCAGAGATTCTAGCGGGAGACACAATGAGCAGTTCTTC	CATSRDSSGRHNEQFF
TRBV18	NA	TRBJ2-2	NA	TGTGCCAGCTCACCAGAAGGGGTATCGAACACCGGGGAGCTGTTTTTT	CASSPEGVSNTGELFF
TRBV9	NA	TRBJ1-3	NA	TGTGCCAGCAGCGACTTAAAGGCCGGTGGAAACACCATATATTTT	CASSDLKAGGNTIYF
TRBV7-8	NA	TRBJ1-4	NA	TGTGCCAGCAGCGTACAACGTGAAAAACTGTTTTTT	CASSVQREKLFF
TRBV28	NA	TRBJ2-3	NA	TGTGCCAGCAGGGGGACTTCACTTAGTGCAGATACGCAGTATTTT	CASRGTSLSADTQYF